The 14 T cell receptor beta chains presented below share a single source sample, sequenced in a study of T cell responses to AZD1222 COVID-19 vaccine. Here immunoSEQ multiplex PCR was the method, and the copy in TCRdb shows in-frame clones only, minus some. The table includes some 190,000 clones, approximately 94% detected once. This specimen consisted of peripheral blood, obtained 28 days after the second dose of the MenACWY control vaccine. The source is an adult who received the MenACWY meningococcal vaccine as a control.

The V call is TRBV28, the J call TRBJ1-5; D perhaps matches TRBD1 (5 bases). This CDR3 spans 16 amino acids. Germline V gene sequence: CDR1 MDHEN, CDR2 SYDVKM. V lost 4 bases to trimming and J lost 2 bases, with 15 bases between them. CDR3 nucleotide sequence: TGTGCCAGCAGTTCTTCCAGGGAACCGGGCAATCAGCCCCAGCATTTT. It encodes CASSSSREPGNQPQHF.

J is TRBJ2-1 and V is TRBV14; tentative D call: TRBD2 (5 bases). This CDR3 comprises 16 residues. Germline V gene data show CDR1 as SGHDN and CDR2 as FVKESK. Deletions cut 3 bases from V and 1 base from J, with 13 bases between. The CDR3 is CASSHLPPGSYNEQFF. The DNA of the CDR3 is TGTGCCAGCAGCCATCTTCCTCCGGGGTCCTACAATGAGCAGTTCTTC.

The chain joins TRBV3-1 (or the pseudogene TRBV3-2) to TRBJ1-5; 7 bases agree with TRBD1. The CDR3 runs to 14 residues. The V and J ends lost 1 base and 8 bases, in that order; junction bases with no gene match: 5. Germline CDR1 LGHDT, CDR2 YNNKEL (reference sequence). CDR3 nucleotide sequence: TGTGCCAGCAGCCAAGGGACAGGTTTGGAGCCCCAGCATTTT. It encodes CASSQGTGLEPQHF.

The chain uses TRBV30 and TRBJ2-7, with a possible D match to TRBD1 (7 bases). The CDR3 sequence is 15 residues long. Germline V gene lookup returns CDR1 GTSNPN and CDR2 SVGIG (reference sequence). Trimming removed 1 base from V and 0 bases from J, with 13 bases in between. CDR3 DNA: TGTGCCTGGAGTGGACGCAGGGGGGTCTCCTACGAGCAGTACTTC. It yields the protein CAWSGRRGVSYEQYF.

The rearrangement joins TRBV6-2 or TRBV6-3 to TRBJ1-1; D call uncertain. CDR3 length: 16 amino acids. The germline V gene has CDR1 MNHEY and CDR2 SVGEGT. Deletions cut 4 bases from V and 0 bases from J, with 15 bases between. The CDR3 region has the DNA TGTGCCAGCAGTTCAACAAGCGCATCCATGAACACTGAAGCTTTCTTT. Protein sequence: CASSSTSASMNTEAFF.

The gene calls are TRBV19 and TRBJ1-5; D is possibly TRBD1 (5 bases). The CDR3 is made up of 13 amino acids. V lost 6 bases, J lost 2 bases, and 8 bases lay in between. The germline V gene has CDR1 LNHDA and CDR2 SQIVND (reference sequence). The DNA of the CDR3 is TGTGCCAGTAGCTGGGACGGCAATCAGCCCCAGCATTTT. It specifies CASSWDGNQPQHF.

The CDR3 here is CASSTGPGTYEQYF. The CDR3 nucleotides are TGTGCCAGCAGCACGGGACCGGGCACCTACGAGCAGTACTTC. The chain recombines TRBV7-8 with TRBJ2-7; perhaps D is TRBD1 or TRBD2 (5 bases each). The germline CDR1 and CDR2 sequences are SGHVS and FQNEAQ. The CDR3 runs to 14 residues. V was trimmed by 5 bases and J by 2 bases, leaving 13 bases between them.

The chain carries TRBV7-9 and TRBJ2-5, with D possibly being TRBD1 (6 bases). Germline CDR1 SEHNR, CDR2 FQNEAQ (reference sequence). The CDR3 totals 15 residues. Trimming removed 7 bases from V and 2 bases from J, with 17 bases in between. The CDR3 loop reads CASNHIQGSQETQYF. In nucleotides, the CDR3 is TGTGCCAGCAACCATATTCAGGGGTCACAAGAGACCCAGTACTTC.

The sample holds a few counts of this clone. The chain has TRBV6-2 or TRBV6-3 and TRBJ1-1; D possibly corresponds to TRBD1 (6 bases). The germline gives CDR1 MNHEY, CDR2 SVGEGT. V shed 0 bases and J shed 1 base, with 18 bases lying between them. The CDR3 has 18 amino acids. This CDR3 reads CASSYSGNVQGRNTEAFF. The CDR3 coding sequence is TGTGCCAGCAGTTACTCGGGAAACGTACAGGGCAGGAACACTGAAGCTTTCTTT.

The CDR3 DNA reads TGTGCCAGCAGTACCCCCGGGAGCTCCTACAATGAGCAGTTCTTC. Its translation is CASSTPGSSYNEQFF. V is TRBV27 and J is TRBJ2-1; D perhaps matches TRBD2 (6 bases). Looked up from germline, CDR1 is MNHEY and CDR2 is SMNVEV (reference sequence). With 5 bases removed from V and 0 bases from J, the gap between germline ends came to 11 bases. The CDR3 runs to 15 residues.

J is TRBJ2-2 and V is TRBV7-2, with a possible D match to TRBD1 (6 bases). This CDR3 is 14 amino acids long. V was cut by 5 bases and J by 3 bases, with 10 bases left in between. Germline values: CDR1 SGHTA, CDR2 FQGNSA. The DNA for the CDR3 is TGTGCCAGCAGCACGCAGGGGTACACCGGGGAGCTGTTTTTT. Translated, it gives CASSTQGYTGELFF.

This chain uses TRBV4-1 with TRBJ2-1, with D possibly matching TRBD2 (6 bases). V was trimmed by 1 base and J by 0 bases, leaving 13 bases between them. The CDR3 is 17 amino acids. In germline, CDR1 is MGHRA, CDR2 YSYEKL. The CDR3 DNA reads as TGCGCCAGCAGCCAAGGTGCGCTAGCGAACTCCTACAATGAGCAGTTCTTC. Translated, it gives CASSQGALANSYNEQFF.

This chain joins TRBV7-3 and TRBJ2-5, with 9 bases that match TRBD2. V shed 3 bases, J shed 4 bases, and the junction held 6 bases outside the gene matches. The CDR3 runs to 15 residues. Germline V gene data show CDR1 as SGHTA and CDR2 as FQGTGA. The CDR3 loop reads CASSFSGRSGETQYF. The DNA of the CDR3 is TGTGCCAGCAGCTTTAGCGGGAGATCAGGAGAGACCCAGTACTTC.

The table lists this clone with a few counts. The same CDR3 is also encoded by other DNA sequences in this sample. The chain links TRBV18 to TRBJ1-6, with 7 bases matching TRBD1. The V gene end was trimmed by 6 bases and the J gene end by 5 bases; junction bases not matched to a gene: 4. The CDR3 loop spans 14 amino acids. The germline V gene has CDR1 KGHSH and CDR2 LQKENI. In nucleotides, the CDR3 is TGTGCCAGCTCTCAGGACAGGAATAATTCACCCCTCCACTTT. This translates into CASSQDRNNSPLHF.